These 6 T cell receptor beta chains share one sample of origin, sequenced in a study of blood T cells in healthy people across ages. Alongside a J-beta primer mix, a sample-barcoded 5' primer served in a second PCR lasting roughly 7 to 11 cycles. TCRdb passed the 5' RACE reads through MiXCR, listing each CDR3 protein once. The sample yields roughly 650,000 distinct CDR3 sequences, approximately 31% seen once. Sequencing was performed on blood. The receptors were sampled from a woman of 80 years or more in good health.

This clonotype was picked up many times. V and J are TRBV29-1 and TRBJ2-6; D gene ambiguous. This CDR3 comprises 16 residues. Germline lookup yields CDR1 SQVTM and CDR2 ANQGSEA. V dropped 3 bases and J dropped 0 bases, with 12 bases sitting between them. This CDR3 is CSVDVGISSGANVLTF. In DNA, the CDR3 is TGCAGCGTTGATGTAGGGATCAGCTCTGGGGCCAACGTCCTGACTTTC.

This clonotype was recorded a few times. It may be a read error: a sequence one base away is much more abundant. This chain connects TRBV29-1 to TRBJ2-2, with D perhaps TRBD2 (5 bases). This CDR3 is 14 amino acids long. Germline CDR1 and CDR2: SQVTM and ANQGSEA. The CDR3 region is CSVSAGPTNGERFF. The CDR3 coding sequence is TGCAGCGTCTCGGCGGGCCCAACAAACGGGGAGCGGTTTTTT.

The rearrangement links TRBV4-3 to TRBJ2-2, with 11 positions matching TRBD1. In germline, CDR1 is LGHNA, CDR2 YSLEER. CDR3 length equals 15 residues. V dropped 1 base and J dropped 6; count of bases not matched to a gene: 1. CDR3 residues: CASSQGGQGAGELFF. The DNA of the CDR3 is TGCGCCAGCAGCCAAGGGGGACAGGGGGCCGGGGAGCTGTTTTTT.

This clonotype was seen repeatedly, ten times or more. V and J are TRBV12-3 or TRBV12-4 and TRBJ2-1; 8 bases align to TRBD2. J lost 7 bases, V lost 7 bases, and 12 bases had no gene match. This CDR3 spans 15 amino acids. The DNA of the CDR3 is TGTGCCAGCATCCCTGGGGGACTAGTCTTAAATGAGCAGTTCTTC. Residues: CASIPGGLVLNEQFF.

The chain joins TRBV29-1 to TRBJ1-1, with 8 positions matching TRBD1. Unmatched junction bases numbered 14, after V lost 7 bases and J lost 7 bases. Germline CDR1 SQVTM, CDR2 ANQGSEA. The CDR3 spans 14 residues. In nucleotides, the CDR3 is TGCAGCGCCCGGGACCGGGACAGGCCCCTTGAAGCTTTCTTT. As protein: CSARDRDRPLEAFF.

A word on this clonotype: Sequence at one end of the junction differs from germline and may be a read error. The chain employs TRBV20-1 and TRBJ1-1; TRBD1 matches 9 bases. CDR3 length: 14 residues. Germline values: CDR1 DFQATT, CDR2 SNEGSKA (reference sequence). For the CDR3, the DNA is TGCAGTGCTCAGATCCCGGGACAGGGAACTGTAGCTTTCTTT. It is translated as CSAQIPGQGTVAFF.